This TCR beta chain was captured by sequencing in a study of blood T cell repertoires in COVID-19. Study summary: The United States, Italy and Spain were the sources of the acute and convalescent COVID-19 samples.

The repertoire was sequenced with immunoSEQ multiplex PCR; TCRdb's copy has only in-frame clones and lacks some. The table includes approximately 120,000 clones, less than 85% detected once. Trimming took off 5 bases at V and 0 bases at J, with 11 bases between the two ends. Looked up from germline, CDR1 is LNHDA and CDR2 is SQIVND (reference sequence). The CDR3 spans 15 residues. This TCR came from a woman aged 55-69 years with acute or convalescent COVID-19. The rearrangement uses TRBV19 and TRBJ1-3; D remains ambiguous. Sequencing used peripheral blood. Here the CDR3 reads CASSRQDLSGNTIYF. CDR3 DNA: TGTGCCAGTAGTCGTCAGGATCTCTCTGGAAACACCATATATTTT.